This TCR beta chain was recorded in a study of T cell repertoires in cytomegalovirus infection. Study-wide results and caveats: HLA-C-restricted TCR beta clonotypes specific for CMV led the ex vivo response.

TCRdb analysed the reads with MiXCR anew, one entry per CDR3 protein. The repertoire holds nearly 450,000 distinct CDR3 sequences, with roughly 30% as singletons. The CDR3 runs to 12 residues. Germline V gene sequence: CDR1 SQVTM, CDR2 ANQGSEA. The V end lost 7 bases, the J end lost 4 bases, and 13 bases lay between the germline ends. Concerning this clonotype itself: Its antigen is not identified.

The chain is built from TRBV29-1 and TRBJ1-2; the D is unclear. The sequencing input was PBMCs. This clonotype was sampled from a human donor in good health (CMV status not recorded). Some clones in this sample may be carry-over from other donors' samples. CDR3 DNA sequence: TGCAGCGCCAATAGTTCGCCCTATGGCTACACCTTC. The encoded protein is CSANSSPYGYTF.